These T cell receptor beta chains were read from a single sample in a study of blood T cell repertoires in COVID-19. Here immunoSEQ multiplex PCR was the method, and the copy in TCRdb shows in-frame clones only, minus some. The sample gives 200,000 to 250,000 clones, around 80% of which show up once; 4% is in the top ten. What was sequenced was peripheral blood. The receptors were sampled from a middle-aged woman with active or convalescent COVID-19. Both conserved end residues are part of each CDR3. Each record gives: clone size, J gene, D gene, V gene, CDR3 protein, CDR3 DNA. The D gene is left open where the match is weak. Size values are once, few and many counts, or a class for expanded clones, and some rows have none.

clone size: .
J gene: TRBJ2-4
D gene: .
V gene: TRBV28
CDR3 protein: CASSLRGSDIQYF
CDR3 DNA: TGTGCCAGCAGTTTAAGAGGGTCGGACATTCAGTACTTC

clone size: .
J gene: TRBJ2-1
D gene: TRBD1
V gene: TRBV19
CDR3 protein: CASNTGTGVGNEQFF
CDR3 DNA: TGTGCCAGTAACACCGGGACAGGGGTAGGAAATGAGCAGTTCTTC

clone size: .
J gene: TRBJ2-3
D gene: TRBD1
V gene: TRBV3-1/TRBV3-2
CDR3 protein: CASSLPPRTGGTDTQYF
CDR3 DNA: TGTGCCAGCAGCCTTCCTCCCAGGACAGGGGGCACAGATACGCAGTATTTT

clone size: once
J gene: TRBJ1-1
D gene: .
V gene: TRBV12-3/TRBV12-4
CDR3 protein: CASSLVAAEAFF
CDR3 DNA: TGTGCCAGCAGTTTAGTTGCGGCGGAAGCTTTCTTT

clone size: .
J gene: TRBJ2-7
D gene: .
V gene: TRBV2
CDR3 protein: CASSAQRPSYEQYF
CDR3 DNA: TGTGCCAGCAGTGCACAGCGGCCCTCCTACGAGCAGTACTTC

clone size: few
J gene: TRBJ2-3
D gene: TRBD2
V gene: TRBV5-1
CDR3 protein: CASSLEISGGQDTQYF
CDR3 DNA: TGCGCCAGCAGCTTGGAAATAAGCGGGGGGCAAGATACGCAGTATTTT

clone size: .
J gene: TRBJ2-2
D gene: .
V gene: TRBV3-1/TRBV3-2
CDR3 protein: CASSLSSGPGELFF
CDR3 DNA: TGTGCCAGCAGCCTCTCCAGTGGGCCCGGGGAGCTGTTTTTT

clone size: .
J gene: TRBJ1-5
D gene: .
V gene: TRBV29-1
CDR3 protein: CSVDVEVGGPQHF
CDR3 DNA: TGCAGCGTTGATGTGGAGGTTGGAGGTCCCCAGCATTTT

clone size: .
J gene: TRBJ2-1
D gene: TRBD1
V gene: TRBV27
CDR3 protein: CASSLEGQGYNEQFF
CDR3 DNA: TGTGCCAGCAGTTTAGAGGGACAGGGGTACAATGAGCAGTTCTTC

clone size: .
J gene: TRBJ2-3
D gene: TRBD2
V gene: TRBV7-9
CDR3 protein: CASSQATSGVSFTQYF
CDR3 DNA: TGTGCCAGCAGCCAGGCGACTAGCGGGGTGTCGTTTACGCAGTATTTT

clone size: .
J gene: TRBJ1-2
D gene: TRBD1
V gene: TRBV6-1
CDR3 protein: CASSEWTGYGYTF
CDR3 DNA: TGTGCCAGCAGTGAATGGACAGGCTATGGCTACACCTTC

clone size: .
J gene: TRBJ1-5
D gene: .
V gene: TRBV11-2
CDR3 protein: CASSSTVNQPQHF
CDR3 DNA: TGTGCCAGCAGCTCCACAGTAAATCAGCCCCAGCATTTT

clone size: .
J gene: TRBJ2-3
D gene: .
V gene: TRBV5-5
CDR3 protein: CASSWRSQGASTDTQYF
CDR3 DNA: TGTGCCAGCAGCTGGCGGTCACAGGGTGCTAGCACAGATACGCAGTATTTT

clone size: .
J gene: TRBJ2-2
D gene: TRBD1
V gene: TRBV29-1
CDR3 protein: CSVRTGGSGGELFF
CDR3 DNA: TGCAGCGTTAGGACAGGGGGCAGCGGCGGGGAGCTGTTTTTT

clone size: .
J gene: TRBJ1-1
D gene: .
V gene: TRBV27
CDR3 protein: CASSFWEAEAFF
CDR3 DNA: TGTGCCAGCAGTTTCTGGGAGGCTGAAGCTTTCTTT

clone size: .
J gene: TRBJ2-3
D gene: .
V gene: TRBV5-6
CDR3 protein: CASRTGSTQYF
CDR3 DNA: TGTGCCAGCAGGACCGGGTCTACGCAGTATTTT

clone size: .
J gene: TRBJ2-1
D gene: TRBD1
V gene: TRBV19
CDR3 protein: CASSRDSTYNEQFF
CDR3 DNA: TGTGCCAGTAGCCGGGACAGTACCTACAATGAGCAGTTCTTC

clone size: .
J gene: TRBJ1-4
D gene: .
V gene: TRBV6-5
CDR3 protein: CASSYSMQEKLFF
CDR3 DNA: TGTGCCAGCAGTTACTCGATGCAGGAAAAACTGTTTTTT

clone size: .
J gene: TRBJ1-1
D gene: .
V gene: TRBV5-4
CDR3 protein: CASSSTGNTEAFF
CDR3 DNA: TGTGCCAGCAGCTCGACAGGTAACACTGAAGCTTTCTTT

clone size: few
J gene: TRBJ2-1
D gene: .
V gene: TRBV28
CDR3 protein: CASSKTGGAYNEQFF
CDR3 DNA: TGTGCCAGCAGTAAGACAGGTGGGGCCTACAATGAGCAGTTCTTC

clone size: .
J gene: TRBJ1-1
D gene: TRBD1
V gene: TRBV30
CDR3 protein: CAWSYRPVGTGAEAFF
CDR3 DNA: TGTGCCTGGAGTTACAGACCGGTTGGGACAGGGGCTGAAGCTTTCTTT

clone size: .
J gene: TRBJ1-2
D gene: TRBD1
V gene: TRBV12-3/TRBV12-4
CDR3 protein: CASSPGQGYGYTF
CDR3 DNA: TGTGCCAGCAGTCCGGGACAGGGCTATGGCTACACCTTC